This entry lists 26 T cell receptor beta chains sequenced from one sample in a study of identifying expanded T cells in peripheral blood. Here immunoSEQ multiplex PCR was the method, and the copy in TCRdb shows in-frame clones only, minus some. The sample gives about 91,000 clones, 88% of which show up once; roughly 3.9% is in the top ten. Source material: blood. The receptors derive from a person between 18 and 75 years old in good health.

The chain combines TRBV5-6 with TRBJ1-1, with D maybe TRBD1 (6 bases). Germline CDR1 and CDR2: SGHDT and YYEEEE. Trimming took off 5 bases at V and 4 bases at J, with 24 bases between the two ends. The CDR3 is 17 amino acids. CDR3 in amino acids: CASRVSGGLAQGTEAFF. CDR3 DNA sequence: TGTGCCAGCAGAGTCAGTGGGGGGCTTGCTCAGGGCACTGAAGCTTTCTTT.

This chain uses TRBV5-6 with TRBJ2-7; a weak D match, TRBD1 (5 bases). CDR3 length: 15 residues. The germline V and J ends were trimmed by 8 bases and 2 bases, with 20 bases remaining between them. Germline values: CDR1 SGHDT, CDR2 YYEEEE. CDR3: CASTLGGAGPYEQYF. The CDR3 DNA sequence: TGTGCCAGTACCCTCGGTGGGGCCGGACCCTACGAGCAGTACTTC.

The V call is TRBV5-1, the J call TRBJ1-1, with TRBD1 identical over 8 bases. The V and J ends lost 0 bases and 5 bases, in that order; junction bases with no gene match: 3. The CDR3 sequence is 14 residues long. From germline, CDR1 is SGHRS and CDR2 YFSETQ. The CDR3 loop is CASSLATGGTEAFF. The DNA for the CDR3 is TGCGCCAGCAGCTTGGCCACAGGGGGGACTGAAGCTTTCTTT.

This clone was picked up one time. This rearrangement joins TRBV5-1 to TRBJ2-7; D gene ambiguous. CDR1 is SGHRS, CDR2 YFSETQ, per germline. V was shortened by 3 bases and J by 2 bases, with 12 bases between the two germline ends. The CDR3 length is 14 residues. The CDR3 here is CASSYLDGAYEQYF. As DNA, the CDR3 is TGCGCCAGCAGCTACCTGGACGGTGCCTACGAGCAGTACTTC.

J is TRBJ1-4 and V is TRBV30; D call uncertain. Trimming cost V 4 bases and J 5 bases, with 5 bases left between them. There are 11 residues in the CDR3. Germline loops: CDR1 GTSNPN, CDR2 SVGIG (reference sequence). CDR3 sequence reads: CAWKVNEKLFF. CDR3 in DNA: TGTGCCTGGAAGGTCAATGAAAAACTGTTTTTT. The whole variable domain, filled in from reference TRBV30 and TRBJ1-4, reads SQTIHQWPATLVQPVGSPLSLECTVEGTSNPNLYWYRQAAGRGLQLLFYSVGIGQISSEVPQNLSASRPQDRQFILSSKKLLLSDSGFYLCAWKVNEKLFFGSGTQLSVL.

CDR3 region: CASSGTGGPNEKLFF. The CDR3 DNA reads as TGTGCCAGTTCCGGGACAGGGGGTCCTAATGAAAAACTGTTTTTT. The rearrangement uses TRBV19 and TRBJ1-4, with 11 bases identical to TRBD1. Germline CDR1 and CDR2: LNHDA and SQIVND (reference sequence). The CDR3 extends over 15 amino acids. V trimming: 8 bases; J trimming: 3 bases; junction bases outside the gene matches: 5.

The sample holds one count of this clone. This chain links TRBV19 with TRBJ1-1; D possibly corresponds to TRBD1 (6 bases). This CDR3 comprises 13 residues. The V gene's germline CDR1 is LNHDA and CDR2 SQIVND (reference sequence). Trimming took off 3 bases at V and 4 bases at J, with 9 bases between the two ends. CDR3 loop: CASSMEGGTEAFF. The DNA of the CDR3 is TGTGCCAGTAGTATGGAGGGGGGCACTGAAGCTTTCTTT.

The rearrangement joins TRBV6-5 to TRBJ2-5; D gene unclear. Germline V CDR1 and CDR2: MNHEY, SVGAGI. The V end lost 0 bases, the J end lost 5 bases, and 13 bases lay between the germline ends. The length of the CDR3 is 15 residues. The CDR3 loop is CASSYSKVPVETQYF. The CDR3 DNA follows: TGTGCCAGCAGTTACTCGAAGGTCCCTGTGGAGACCCAGTACTTC.

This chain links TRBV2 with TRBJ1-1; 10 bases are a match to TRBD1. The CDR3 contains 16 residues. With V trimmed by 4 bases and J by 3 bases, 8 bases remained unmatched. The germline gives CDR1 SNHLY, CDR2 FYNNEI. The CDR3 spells CASSVRRGQGYTEAFF. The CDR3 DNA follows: TGTGCCAGCAGTGTACGAAGGGGACAGGGGTACACTGAAGCTTTCTTT.

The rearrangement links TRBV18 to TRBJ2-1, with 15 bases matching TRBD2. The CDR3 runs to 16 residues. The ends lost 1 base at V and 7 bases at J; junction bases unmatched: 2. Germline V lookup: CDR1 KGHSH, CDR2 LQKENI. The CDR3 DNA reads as TGTGCCAGCTCACCACGGACTAGCGGGGGGGCTAATGAGCAGTTCTTC. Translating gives CASSPRTSGGANEQFF. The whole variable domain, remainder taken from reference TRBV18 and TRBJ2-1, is NAGVMQNPRHLVRRRGQEARLRCSPMKGHSHVYWYRQLPEEGLKFMVYLQKENIIDESGMPKERFSAEFPKEGPSILRIQQVVRGDSAAYFCASSPRTSGGANEQFFGPGTRLTVL.

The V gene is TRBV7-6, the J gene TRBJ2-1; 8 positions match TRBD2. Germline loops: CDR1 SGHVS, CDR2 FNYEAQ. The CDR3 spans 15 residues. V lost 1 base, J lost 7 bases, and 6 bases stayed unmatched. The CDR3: CASSLVRGGRNEQFF. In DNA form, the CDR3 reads TGTGCCAGCAGCTTAGTTCGGGGGGGCCGAAATGAGCAGTTCTTC.

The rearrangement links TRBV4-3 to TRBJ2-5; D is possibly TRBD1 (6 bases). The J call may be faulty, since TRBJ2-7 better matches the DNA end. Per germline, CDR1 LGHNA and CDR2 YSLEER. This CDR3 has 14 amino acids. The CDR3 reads CASSHVGQNYEQYF. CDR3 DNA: TGCGCCAGCAGCCACGTTGGACAGAACTACGAGCAGTACTTC.

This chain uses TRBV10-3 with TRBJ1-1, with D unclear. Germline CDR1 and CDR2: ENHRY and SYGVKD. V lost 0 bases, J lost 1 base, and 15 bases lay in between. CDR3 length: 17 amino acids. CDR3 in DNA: TGTGCCATCAGTGAGTCGTCCCACATACGTTCGAACACTGAAGCTTTCTTT. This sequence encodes CAISESSHIRSNTEAFF.

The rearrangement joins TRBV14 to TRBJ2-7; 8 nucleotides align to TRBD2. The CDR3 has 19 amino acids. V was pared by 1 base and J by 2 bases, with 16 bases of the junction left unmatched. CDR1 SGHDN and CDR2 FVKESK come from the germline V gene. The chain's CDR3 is CASSQVQVSGNYPTYEQYF. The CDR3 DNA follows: TGTGCCAGCAGCCAAGTACAAGTTAGCGGGAACTACCCTACCTACGAGCAGTACTTC.

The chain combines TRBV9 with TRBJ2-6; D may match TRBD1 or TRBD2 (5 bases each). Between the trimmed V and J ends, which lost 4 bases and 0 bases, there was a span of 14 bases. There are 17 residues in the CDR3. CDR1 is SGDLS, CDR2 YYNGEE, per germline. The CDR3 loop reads CASSPRDPGSGANVLTF. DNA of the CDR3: TGTGCCAGCAGCCCTCGGGACCCAGGCTCTGGGGCCAACGTCCTGACTTTC.

Here the CDR3 reads CASSEAMGGGPYEQYF. CDR3 DNA sequence: TGTGCCAGCAGTGAAGCGATGGGGGGAGGCCCCTACGAGCAGTACTTC. The chain employs TRBV6-1 and TRBJ2-7; a weak D match, TRBD2 (6 bases). Germline values: CDR1 MNHNS, CDR2 SASEGT. This CDR3 is built from 16 residues. V shed 0 bases and J shed 2 bases, with 14 bases lying between them.

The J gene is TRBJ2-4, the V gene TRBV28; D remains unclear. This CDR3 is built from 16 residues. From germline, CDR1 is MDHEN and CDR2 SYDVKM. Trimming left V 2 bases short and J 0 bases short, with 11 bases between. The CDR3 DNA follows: TGTGCCAGCAGTTTAGGGCAGACCCTAGCCAAAAACATTCAGTACTTC. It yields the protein CASSLGQTLAKNIQYF.

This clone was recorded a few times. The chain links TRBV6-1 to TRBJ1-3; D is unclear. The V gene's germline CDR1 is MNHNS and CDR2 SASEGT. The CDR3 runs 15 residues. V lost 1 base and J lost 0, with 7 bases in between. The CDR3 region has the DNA TGTGCCAGCAGTGAAGTATTGGGCTCTGGAAACACCATATATTTT. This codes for CASSEVLGSGNTIYF.

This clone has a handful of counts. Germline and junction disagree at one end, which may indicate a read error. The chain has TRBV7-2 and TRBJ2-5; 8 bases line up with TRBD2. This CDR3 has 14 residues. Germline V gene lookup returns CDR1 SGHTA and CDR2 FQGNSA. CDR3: CASSLAGGAKTQYF. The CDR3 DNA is TGTGCCAGCAGCCTAGCCGGGGGGGCGAAGACCCAGTACTTC.

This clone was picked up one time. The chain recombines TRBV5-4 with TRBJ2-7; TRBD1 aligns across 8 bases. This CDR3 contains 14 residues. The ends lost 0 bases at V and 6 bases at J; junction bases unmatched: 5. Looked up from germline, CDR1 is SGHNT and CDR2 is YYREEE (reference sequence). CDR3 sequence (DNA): TGTGCCAGCAGCTTGGGGCAGGGGGCGGCCGAGCAGTACTTC. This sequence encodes CASSLGQGAAEQYF.

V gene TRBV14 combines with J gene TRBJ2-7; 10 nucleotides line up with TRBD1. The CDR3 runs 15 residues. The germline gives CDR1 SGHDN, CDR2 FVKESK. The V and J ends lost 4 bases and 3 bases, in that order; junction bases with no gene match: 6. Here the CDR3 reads CASSPLRTGGYEQYF. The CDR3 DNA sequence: TGTGCCAGCAGCCCTCTTAGGACAGGGGGCTACGAGCAGTACTTC.

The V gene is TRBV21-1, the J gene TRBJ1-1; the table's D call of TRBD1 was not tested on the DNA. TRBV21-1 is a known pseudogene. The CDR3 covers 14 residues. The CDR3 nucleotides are TGTGCCAGCAGCAAAGACAGGGGGAACACTGAAGCTTTCTTT. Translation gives CASSKDRGNTEAFF.

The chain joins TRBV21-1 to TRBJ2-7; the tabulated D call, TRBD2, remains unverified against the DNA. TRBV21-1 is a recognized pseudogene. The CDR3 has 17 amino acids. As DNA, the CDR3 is TGTGCCACCTTCATTCCGACTAGCGGTTCTGGACCCTACGAGCAGTACTTC. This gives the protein CATFIPTSGSGPYEQYF.

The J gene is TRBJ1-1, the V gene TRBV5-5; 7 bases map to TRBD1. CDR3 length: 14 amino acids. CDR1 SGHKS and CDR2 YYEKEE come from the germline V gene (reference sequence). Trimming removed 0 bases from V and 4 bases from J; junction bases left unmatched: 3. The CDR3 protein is CASSLEGGGTEAFF. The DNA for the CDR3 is TGTGCCAGCAGCTTGGAAGGGGGCGGCACTGAAGCTTTCTTT.

In DNA form, the CDR3 reads TGCGCCAGCAGCTTAGGAGACATAGAAGCTTTCTTT. It is translated as CASSLGDIEAFF. The chain has TRBV10-1 and TRBJ1-1; no clear D gene. The CDR3 length is 12 residues. Trimming cost V 6 bases and J 8 bases, with 13 bases left between them. CDR1 is WNHNN, CDR2 SYGVQD, per germline (reference sequence).

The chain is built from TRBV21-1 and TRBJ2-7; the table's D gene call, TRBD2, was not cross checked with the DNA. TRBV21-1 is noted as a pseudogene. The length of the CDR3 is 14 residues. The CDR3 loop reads CASFYGGSLEERYF. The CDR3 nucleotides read TGTGCCAGCTTTTACGGGGGATCTCTAGAAGAGCGGTACTTC.